Below are 3 T cell receptor beta chains sequenced from a single sample in a study of CD8+CD57+ T cells in acquired aplastic anemia. The use of genomic DNA as template underpinned the TCR beta VDJ and CDR3 profiling. TCRdb used MiXCR to reprocess the reads, holding one entry per CDR3 protein. In the table there are about 220,000 distinct CDR3 sequences, 30% to 35% of which are singletons. Sample: sorted CD4+, CD8+, or CD8+CD57+ T cells (not recorded which) from PBMCs. These receptors were obtained from a human donor in good health, serving as a control.

V gene TRBV11-2 combines with J gene TRBJ2-5; perhaps D is TRBD1 or TRBD2 (6 bases each). Germline lookup yields CDR1 SGHAT and CDR2 FQNNGV. This CDR3 contains 17 residues. Trimming took off 2 bases at V and 5 bases at J, with 21 bases between the two ends. DNA for the CDR3: TGTGCCAGCAGCTTATTACAGGGTGCGAGGGGGAGGGAGACCCAGTACTTC. This codes for CASSLLQGARGRETQYF.

The V gene is TRBV12-3 or TRBV12-4, the J gene TRBJ2-7; TRBD2 matches 9 bases. This CDR3 comprises 15 residues. The V gene end was trimmed by 2 bases and the J gene end by 6 bases; junction bases not matched to a gene: 8. The CDR3: CASSLSGTSMGEQYF. For the CDR3, the DNA is TGTGCCAGCAGTTTATCGGGGACTAGCATGGGCGAGCAGTACTTC.

This clonotype was seen once. V gene TRBV5-4 combines with J gene TRBJ2-7; D is possibly TRBD2 (6 bases). This CDR3 is 15 amino acids long. The V end was cut by 0 bases, the J end by 5 bases, with 15 bases between. CDR1 SGHNT and CDR2 YYREEE come from the germline V gene (reference sequence). CDR3 DNA: TGTGCCAGCAGCTTGGTCCAGGGAGGAGTAAACGAGCAGTACTTC. Translation: CASSLVQGGVNEQYF.